This T cell receptor beta chain was found in a study of cytomegalovirus exposure and HLA in healthy donors. The PCR used 60 Vbeta and 13 Jbeta primers. Here immunoSEQ multiplex PCR was the method, and the copy in TCRdb shows in-frame clones only, minus some. This sample contains tens of thousands of clones. With regard to this clone: Its cognate antigen is unknown. This CDR3 is also generated by other DNA sequences in the sample.

Germline values: CDR1 MNHEY, CDR2 SVGAGI. This CDR3 is built from 14 residues. Trimming took off 7 bases at V and 7 bases at J, with 19 bases between the two ends. General study findings and limits: The likely explanation for a cluster of highly shared sequence variants was sequencing artifact.

The material sequenced was PBMCs. This receptor was obtained from a girl aged 5-17 years in good health and CMV-seropositive. The chain recombines TRBV6-5 with TRBJ1-2; D remains unclear. The CDR3 bases are TGTGCCAGCACCCGGGCCCATGGGGAGGCTGGCTACACCTTC. Residues: CASTRAHGEAGYTF.